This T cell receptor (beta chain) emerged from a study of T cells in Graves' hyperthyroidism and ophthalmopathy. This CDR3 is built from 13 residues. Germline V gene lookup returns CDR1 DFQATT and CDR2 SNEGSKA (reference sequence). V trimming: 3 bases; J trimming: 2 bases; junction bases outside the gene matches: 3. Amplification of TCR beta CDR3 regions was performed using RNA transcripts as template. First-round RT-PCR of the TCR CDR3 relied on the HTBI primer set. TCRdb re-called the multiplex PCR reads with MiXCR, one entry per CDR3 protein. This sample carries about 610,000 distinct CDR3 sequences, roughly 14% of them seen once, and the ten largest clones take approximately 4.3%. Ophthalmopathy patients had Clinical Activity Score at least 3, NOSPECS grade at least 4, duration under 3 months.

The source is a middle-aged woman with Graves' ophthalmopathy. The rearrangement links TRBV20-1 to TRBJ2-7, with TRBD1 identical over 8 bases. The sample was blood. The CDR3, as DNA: TGCAGTGCTAGGACAGGGGACACCTACGAGCAGTACTTC. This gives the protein CSARTGDTYEQYF.